This entry lists 7 T cell receptor beta chains sequenced from one sample in a study of blood T cell repertoires in COVID-19. The protocol was immunoSEQ multiplex PCR, while the TCRdb copy is restricted to in-frame clones and leaves out a portion. The sample records 200,000 to 300,000 clones, 88% being singletons. The sequencing sample was made of peripheral blood. The receptors were gathered from a woman aged 25 to 39 with COVID-19, enrolled during active disease.

The V call is TRBV6-5, the J call TRBJ2-4; no clear D gene. V dropped 0 bases and J dropped 1 base, with 7 bases sitting between them. There are 15 residues in the CDR3. The germline V gene encodes CDR1 MNHEY and CDR2 SVGAGI. The CDR3 loop is CASSYSRLAKNIQYF. The CDR3 DNA is TGTGCCAGCAGTTACTCGAGGCTGGCCAAAAACATTCAGTACTTC.

This chain links TRBV6-6 with TRBJ1-2, with 8 bases aligning to TRBD1. V was pared by 0 bases and J by 5 bases, with 2 bases of the junction left unmatched. Per germline, CDR1 MNHNY and CDR2 SVGAGI (reference sequence). There are 14 residues in the CDR3. The CDR3 sequence is CASSYSDRGYGYTF. The DNA for the CDR3 is TGTGCCAGCAGTTACTCCGACAGGGGTTATGGCTACACCTTC.

This chain connects TRBV5-5 to TRBJ1-1; D perhaps matches TRBD1 (6 bases). V gave up 0 bases and J gave up 4 bases, with 19 bases separating them. The germline V gene encodes CDR1 SGHKS and CDR2 YYEKEE (reference sequence). There are 17 residues in the CDR3. The chain's CDR3 is CASSLAVQGGALTEAFF. The DNA of the CDR3 is TGTGCCAGCAGCTTGGCCGTACAGGGAGGGGCACTCACTGAAGCTTTCTTT.

The chain carries TRBV28 and TRBJ1-2; perhaps TRBD1 as D (6 bases). Germline values: CDR1 MDHEN, CDR2 SYDVKM. V lost 6 bases, J lost 4 bases, and 24 bases lay in between. The CDR3 is 17 residues long. The DNA for the CDR3 is TGTGCCAGCAGCCTTACCCCCACACAGGGTCTGGTCTATGGCTACACCTTC. This translates into CASSLTPTQGLVYGYTF.

V and J are TRBV2 and TRBJ2-2, with 9 positions matching TRBD1. Germline trimming cut 7 bases from V and 5 bases from J; bases unmatched to any gene: 20. Germline CDR1 and CDR2: SNHLY and FYNNEI. The CDR3 loop spans 19 amino acids. DNA of the CDR3: TGTGCCAGCACTTCTCGAGGAACCCGGGACAGGGCACATACCGGGGAGCTGTTTTTT. Translation gives CASTSRGTRDRAHTGELFF.

The chain employs TRBV5-1 and TRBJ2-1, with 7 bases lining up with TRBD2. Germline CDR1 reads SGHRS; CDR2 reads YFSETQ. The CDR3 spans 15 residues. V dropped 7 bases and J dropped 0; count of bases not matched to a gene: 7. The CDR3 sequence is CASGTGGGSYNEQFF. The CDR3 nucleotides read TGCGCCAGCGGGACCGGCGGGGGCTCCTACAATGAGCAGTTCTTC.

The chain links TRBV3-1 (or the pseudogene TRBV3-2) to TRBJ1-2; tentative D call: TRBD1 (6 bases). The germline CDR1 and CDR2 sequences are LGHDT and YNNKEL (reference sequence). Trimming took off 4 bases at V and 0 bases at J, with 21 bases between the two ends. CDR3 length equals 18 residues. The chain's CDR3 is CASSRSQARTVANYGYTF. CDR3 nucleotides: TGTGCCAGCAGCCGCTCACAAGCTCGGACAGTGGCTAACTATGGCTACACCTTC.